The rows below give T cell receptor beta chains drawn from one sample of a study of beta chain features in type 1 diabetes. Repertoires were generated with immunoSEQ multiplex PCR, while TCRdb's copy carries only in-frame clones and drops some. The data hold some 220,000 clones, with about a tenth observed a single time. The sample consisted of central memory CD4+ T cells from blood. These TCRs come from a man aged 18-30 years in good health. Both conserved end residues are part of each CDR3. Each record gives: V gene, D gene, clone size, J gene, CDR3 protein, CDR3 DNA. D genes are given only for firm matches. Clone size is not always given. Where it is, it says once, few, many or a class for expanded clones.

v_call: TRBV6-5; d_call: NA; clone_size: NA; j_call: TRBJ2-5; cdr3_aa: CASSYAEGHQETQYF; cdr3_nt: TGTGCCAGCAGTTACGCTGAGGGACATCAAGAGACCCAGTACTTC
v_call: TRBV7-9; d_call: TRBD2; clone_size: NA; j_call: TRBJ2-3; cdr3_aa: CASGPGRSSTDTQYF; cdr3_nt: TGTGCCAGCGGTCCCGGGAGGAGTAGCACAGATACGCAGTATTTT
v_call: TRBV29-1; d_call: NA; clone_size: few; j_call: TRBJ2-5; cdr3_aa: CSVEDSDTGDF; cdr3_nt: TGCAGCGTTGAAGATTCGGACACGGGGGACTTC
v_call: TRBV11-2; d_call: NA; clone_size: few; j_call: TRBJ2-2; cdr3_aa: CASSLSMAGSTGELFF; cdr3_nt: TGTGCCAGCAGCCTGTCGATGGCAGGGTCGACCGGGGAGCTGTTTTTT
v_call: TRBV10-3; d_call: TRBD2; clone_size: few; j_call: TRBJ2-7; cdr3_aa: CAISRTSGGNYEQYF; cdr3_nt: TGTGCCATCAGCAGGACTAGCGGGGGAAACTACGAGCAGTACTTC
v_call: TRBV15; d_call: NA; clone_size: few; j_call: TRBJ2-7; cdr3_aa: CATSTGWSGSYEQYF; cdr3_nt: TGTGCCACCAGCACCGGCTGGTCCGGCTCCTACGAGCAGTACTTC
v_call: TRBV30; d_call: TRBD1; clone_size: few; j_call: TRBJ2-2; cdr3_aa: CAWDTGTANTGELFF; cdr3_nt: TGTGCCTGGGATACCGGGACAGCGAACACCGGGGAGCTGTTTTTT
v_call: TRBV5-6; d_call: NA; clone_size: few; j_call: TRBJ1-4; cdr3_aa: CASSLYPTDGFEKLFF; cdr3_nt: TGTGCCAGCAGCCTATACCCGACAGACGGATTTGAAAAACTGTTTTTT
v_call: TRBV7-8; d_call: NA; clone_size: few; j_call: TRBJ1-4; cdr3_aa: CASSADLGDEKLFF; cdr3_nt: TGTGCCAGCAGCGCCGACCTAGGGGATGAAAAACTGTTTTTT
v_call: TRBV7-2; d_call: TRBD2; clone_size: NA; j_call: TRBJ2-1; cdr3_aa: CASSLRGSGRENEQFF; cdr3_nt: TGTGCCAGCAGCCTTAGGGGAAGCGGGAGGGAGAATGAGCAGTTCTTC
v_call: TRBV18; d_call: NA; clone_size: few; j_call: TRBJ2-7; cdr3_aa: CASSPGTYGQYF; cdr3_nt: TGTGCCAGCTCACCCGGGACCTACGGGCAGTACTTC
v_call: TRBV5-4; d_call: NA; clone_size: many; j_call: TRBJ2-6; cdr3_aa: CASSLPGASGANVLTF; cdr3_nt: TGTGCCAGCAGCTTGCCAGGGGCCTCTGGGGCCAACGTCCTGACTTTC
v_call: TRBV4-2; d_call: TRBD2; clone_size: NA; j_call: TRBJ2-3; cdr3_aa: CASSQATAGRGRDTQYF; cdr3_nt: TGTGCCAGCAGCCAAGCGACTGCCGGGAGGGGAAGAGATACGCAGTATTTT
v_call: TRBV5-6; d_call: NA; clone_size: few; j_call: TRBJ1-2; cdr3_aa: CASSSLTGNRYGYTF; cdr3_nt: TGTGCCAGCAGCTCCTTAACAGGGAACCGCTATGGCTACACCTTC
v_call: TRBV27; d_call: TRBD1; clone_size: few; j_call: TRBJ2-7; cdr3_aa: CASRDWGQGHYEQYF; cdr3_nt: TGTGCCAGCAGAGATTGGGGACAGGGGCACTACGAGCAGTACTTC
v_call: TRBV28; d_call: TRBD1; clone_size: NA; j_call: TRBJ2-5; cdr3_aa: CASRRLQGQETQYF; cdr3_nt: TGTGCCAGCAGGCGCTTACAGGGGCAAGAGACCCAGTACTTC
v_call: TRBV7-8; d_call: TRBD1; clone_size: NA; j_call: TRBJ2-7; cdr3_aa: CASSLRGGQVPYEQYF; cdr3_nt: TGTGCCAGCAGCCTGAGAGGTGGACAGGTTCCCTACGAGCAGTACTTC
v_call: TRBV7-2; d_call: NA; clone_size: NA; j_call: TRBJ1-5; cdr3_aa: CASSLAGSNQPQHF; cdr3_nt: TGTGCCAGCAGCTTAGCAGGGAGCAATCAGCCCCAGCATTTT
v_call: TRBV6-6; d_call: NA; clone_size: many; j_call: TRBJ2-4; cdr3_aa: CASSYSGGRNKNIQYF; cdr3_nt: TGTGCCAGCAGTTACTCGGGGGGCAGGAACAAAAACATTCAGTACTTC
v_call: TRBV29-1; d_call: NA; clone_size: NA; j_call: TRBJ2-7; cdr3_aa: CSVEEQTGSYEQYF; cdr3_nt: TGCAGCGTTGAAGAACAGACGGGGAGTTACGAGCAGTACTTC
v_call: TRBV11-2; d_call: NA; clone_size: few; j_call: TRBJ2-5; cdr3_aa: CASSFSHAYQETQYF; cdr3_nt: TGTGCCAGCAGCTTTTCACATGCGTACCAAGAGACCCAGTACTTC
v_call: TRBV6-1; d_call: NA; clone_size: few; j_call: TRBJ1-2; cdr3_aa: CASNRDGYYGYTF; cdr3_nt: TGTGCCAGCAATAGGGACGGCTACTATGGCTACACCTTC
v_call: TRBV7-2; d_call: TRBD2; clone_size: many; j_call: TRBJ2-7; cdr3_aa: CASSRRGVTYEQYF; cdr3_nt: TGTGCCAGCAGCAGACGGGGGGTAACCTACGAGCAGTACTTC
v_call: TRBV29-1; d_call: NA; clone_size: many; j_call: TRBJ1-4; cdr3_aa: CSVRVSNEKLFF; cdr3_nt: TGCAGCGTTAGGGTATCGAATGAAAAACTGTTTTTT
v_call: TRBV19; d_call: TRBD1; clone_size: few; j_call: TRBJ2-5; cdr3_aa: CASKPPTGTGSLETQYF; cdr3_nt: TGTGCCAGTAAGCCACCAACCGGGACAGGGAGTTTAGAGACCCAGTACTTC
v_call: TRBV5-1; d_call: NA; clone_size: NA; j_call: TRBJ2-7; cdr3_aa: CASSFGFAYEQYF; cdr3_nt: TGCGCCAGCAGCTTCGGGTTCGCCTACGAGCAGTACTTC
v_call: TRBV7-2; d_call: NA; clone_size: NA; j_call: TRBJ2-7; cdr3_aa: CASSPKGPYEQYF; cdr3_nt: TGTGCCAGCAGTCCAAAAGGCCCTTACGAGCAGTACTTC
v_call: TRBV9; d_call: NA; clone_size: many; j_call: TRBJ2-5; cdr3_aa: CASSVGPSVETQYF; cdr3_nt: TGTGCCAGCAGCGTAGGTCCTTCGGTGGAGACCCAGTACTTC
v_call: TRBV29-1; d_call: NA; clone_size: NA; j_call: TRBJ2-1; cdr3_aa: CSVGVFRDHRLNNEQFF; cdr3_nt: TGCAGCGTTGGGGTCTTCCGGGACCACAGACTTAACAATGAGCAGTTCTTC
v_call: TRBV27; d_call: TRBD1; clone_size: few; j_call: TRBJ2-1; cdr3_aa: CASSMRGDRKFF; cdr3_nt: TGTGCCAGCAGTATGAGAGGGGACAGAAAGTTCTTC
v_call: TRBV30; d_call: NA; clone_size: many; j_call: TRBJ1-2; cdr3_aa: CAWAGLGTGYTF; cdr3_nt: TGTGCCTGGGCGGGCCTAGGGACTGGCTACACCTTC
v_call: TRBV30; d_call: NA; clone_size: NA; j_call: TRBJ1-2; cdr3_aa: CAWSVQRFPGYTF; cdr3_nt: TGTGCCTGGAGTGTACAAAGGTTTCCTGGCTACACCTTC
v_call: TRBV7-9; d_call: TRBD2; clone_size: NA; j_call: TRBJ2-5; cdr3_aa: CASSQGTSGSLRETQYF; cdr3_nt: TGTGCCAGCAGCCAAGGAACTAGCGGGAGTCTACGGGAGACCCAGTACTTC
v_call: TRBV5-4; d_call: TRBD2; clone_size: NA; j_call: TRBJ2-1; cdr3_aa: CASSSKRETINEQFF; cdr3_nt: TGTGCCAGCAGCTCAAAGCGGGAGACTATCAATGAGCAGTTCTTC
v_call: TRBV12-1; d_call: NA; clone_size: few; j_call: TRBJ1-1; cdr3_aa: CASSGRGLGTDTEAFF; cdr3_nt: TGTGCCAGCAGCGGGAGAGGACTGGGAACCGACACTGAAGCTTTCTTT
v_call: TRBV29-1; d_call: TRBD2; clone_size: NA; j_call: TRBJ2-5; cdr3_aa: CSVREGPRTQYF; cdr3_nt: TGCAGCGTTAGGGAGGGGCCAAGGACCCAGTACTTC